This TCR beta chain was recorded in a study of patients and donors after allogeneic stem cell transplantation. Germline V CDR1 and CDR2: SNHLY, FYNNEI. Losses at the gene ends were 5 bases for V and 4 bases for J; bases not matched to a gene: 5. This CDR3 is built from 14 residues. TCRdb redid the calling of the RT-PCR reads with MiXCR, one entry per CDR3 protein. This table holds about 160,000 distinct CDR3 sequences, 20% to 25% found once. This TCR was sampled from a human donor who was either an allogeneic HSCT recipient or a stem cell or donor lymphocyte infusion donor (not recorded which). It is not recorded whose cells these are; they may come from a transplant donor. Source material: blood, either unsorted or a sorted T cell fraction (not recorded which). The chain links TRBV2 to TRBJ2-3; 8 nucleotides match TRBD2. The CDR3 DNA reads TGTGCCAGCAGTTCGGGACTAGAGGCAGATACGCAGTATTTT. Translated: CASSSGLEADTQYF. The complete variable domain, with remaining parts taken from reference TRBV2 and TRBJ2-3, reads EPEVTQTPSHQVTQMGQEVILRCVPISNHLYFYWYRQILGQKVEFLVSFYNNEISEKSEIFDDQFSVERPDGSNFTLKIRSTKLEDSAMYFCASSSGLEADTQYFGPGTRLTVL.